The clone carrying this T cell receptor beta chain was recorded at least ten times. TCRdb analysed the 5' RACE reads with MiXCR anew, one entry per CDR3 protein. The data contain roughly 120,000 distinct CDR3 sequences, under 8% of them singletons. Germline V gives CDR1 SGHTA, CDR2 FQGNSA. V gave up 5 bases and J gave up 5 bases, with 7 bases separating them. The CDR3 has 12 amino acids. The record originates from a study of T cells after yellow fever vaccination. The sequence was obtained from a man aged 18 to 30 who received the YFV17D yellow fever vaccine. V is TRBV7-2 and J is TRBJ1-5; D uncertain. The sequencing used CD4+ T cells sorted from PBMCs, collected more than 8 days after the first yellow fever vaccination. The CDR3 sequence is CASSGLDQPQHF. For the CDR3, the DNA is TGTGCCAGCAGCGGGCTTGATCAGCCCCAGCATTTT.